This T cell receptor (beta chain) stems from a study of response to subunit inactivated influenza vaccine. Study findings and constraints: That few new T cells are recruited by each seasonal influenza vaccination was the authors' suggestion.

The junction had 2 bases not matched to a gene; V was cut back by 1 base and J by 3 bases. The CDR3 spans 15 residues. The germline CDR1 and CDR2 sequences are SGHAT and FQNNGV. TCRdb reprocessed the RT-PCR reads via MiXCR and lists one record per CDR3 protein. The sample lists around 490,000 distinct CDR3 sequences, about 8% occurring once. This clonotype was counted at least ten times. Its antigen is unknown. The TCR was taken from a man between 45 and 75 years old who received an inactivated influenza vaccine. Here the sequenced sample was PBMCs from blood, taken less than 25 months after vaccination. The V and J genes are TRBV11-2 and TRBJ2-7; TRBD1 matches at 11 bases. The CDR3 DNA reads TGTGCCAGCAGCTTAGGGGGGACAGGGGGCTACGAGCAGTACTTC. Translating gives CASSLGGTGGYEQYF.